The source of this T cell receptor (beta chain) is a study of OX40 agonist ivuxolimab in advanced cancers. The overall study: Partial responses were recorded for three patients, including one with hepatocellular carcinoma and two with cutaneous melanoma. Points from the study as a whole: Some nonresponders likewise displayed low normalized T-cell clonal expansion. With doses of 0.1 to 3.0 mg/kg, CD4+ and CD8+ blood T cells had undergone clonal expansion by week 6. Researchers report that CD8+ T cells had, on average, more expanded clones than CD4+.

With regard to this clone: Its antigen is not known.

The CDR3 contains 12 residues. Between the trimmed V and J ends, which lost 5 bases and 3 bases, there was a span of 7 bases. Per germline, CDR1 LNHNV and CDR2 YYDKDF (reference sequence). Data came from immunoSEQ multiplex PCR; TCRdb stores just in-frame clones and leaves some out. The table has over 55,000 clones, under 95% seen once. The input for sequencing was CD4+ or CD8+ T cells sorted from blood, taken in a trial of the OX40 agonist ivuxolimab. The clonotype comes from an adult with an advanced solid tumor such as melanoma, head and neck, liver or kidney cancer. This sequence joins TRBV15 and TRBJ1-2; D unclear. For the CDR3, the DNA is TGTGCCACCAGCGAAGCGGACTATGGCTACACCTTC. It codes for CATSEADYGYTF. Based on the CDR3 plus reference TRBV15 and TRBJ1-2, the full variable domain is DAMVIQNPRYQVTQFGKPVTLSCSQTLNHNVMYWYQQKSSQAPKLLFHYYDKDFNNEADTPDNFQSRRPNTSFCFLDIRSPGLGDTAMYLCATSEADYGYTFGSGTRLTVV.